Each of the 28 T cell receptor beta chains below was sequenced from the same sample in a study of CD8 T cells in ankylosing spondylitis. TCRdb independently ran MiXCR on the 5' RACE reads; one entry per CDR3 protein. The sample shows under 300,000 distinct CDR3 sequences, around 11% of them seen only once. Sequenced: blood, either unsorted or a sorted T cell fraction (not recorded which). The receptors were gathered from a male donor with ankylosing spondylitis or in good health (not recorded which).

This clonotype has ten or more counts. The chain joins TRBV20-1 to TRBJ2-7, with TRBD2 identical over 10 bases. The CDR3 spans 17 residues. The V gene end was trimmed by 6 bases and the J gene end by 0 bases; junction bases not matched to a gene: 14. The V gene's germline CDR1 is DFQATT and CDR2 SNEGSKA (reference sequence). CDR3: CSAAGTAGTSDSYEQYF. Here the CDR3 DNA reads TGCAGTGCGGCCGGGACAGCCGGGACTAGCGACTCCTACGAGCAGTACTTC.

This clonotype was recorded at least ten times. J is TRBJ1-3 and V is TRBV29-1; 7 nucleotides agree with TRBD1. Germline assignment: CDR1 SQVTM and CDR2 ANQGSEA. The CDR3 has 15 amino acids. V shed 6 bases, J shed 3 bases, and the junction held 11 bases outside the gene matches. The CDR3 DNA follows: TGCAGCGTGATGTTATTGACAGGGTTTGGAAACACCATATATTTT. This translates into CSVMLLTGFGNTIYF. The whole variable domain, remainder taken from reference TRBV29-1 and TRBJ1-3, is SAVISQKPSRDICQRGTSLTIQCQVDSQVTMMFWYRQQPGQSLTLIATANQGSEATYESGFVIDKFPISRPNLTFSTLTVSNMSPEDSSIYLCSVMLLTGFGNTIYFGEGSWLTVV.

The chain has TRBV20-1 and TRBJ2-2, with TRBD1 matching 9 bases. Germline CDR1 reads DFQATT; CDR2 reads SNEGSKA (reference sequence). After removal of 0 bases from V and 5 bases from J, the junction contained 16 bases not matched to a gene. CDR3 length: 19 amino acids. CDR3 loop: CSARDRIGTGWARTGELFF. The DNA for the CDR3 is TGCAGTGCTAGAGATCGCATCGGGACAGGGTGGGCAAGGACCGGGGAGCTGTTTTTT.

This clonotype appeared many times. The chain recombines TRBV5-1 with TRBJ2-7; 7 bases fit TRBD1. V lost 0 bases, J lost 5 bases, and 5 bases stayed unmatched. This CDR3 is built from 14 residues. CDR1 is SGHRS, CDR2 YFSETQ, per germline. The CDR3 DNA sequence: TGCGCCAGCAGCTTGGAGGGCAGGGGGAACGAGCAGTACTTC. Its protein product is CASSLEGRGNEQYF.

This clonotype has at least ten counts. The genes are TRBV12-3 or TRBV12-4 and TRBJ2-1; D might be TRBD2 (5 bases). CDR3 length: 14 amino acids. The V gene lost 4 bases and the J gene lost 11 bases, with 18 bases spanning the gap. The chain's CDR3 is CASSSGGGTRKQFF. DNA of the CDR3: TGTGCCAGCAGTTCCGGAGGCGGAACTAGAAAGCAGTTCTTC.

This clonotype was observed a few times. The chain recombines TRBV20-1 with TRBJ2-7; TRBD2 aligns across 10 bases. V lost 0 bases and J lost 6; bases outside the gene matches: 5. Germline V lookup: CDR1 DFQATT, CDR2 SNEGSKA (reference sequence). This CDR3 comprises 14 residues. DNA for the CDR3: TGCAGTGCTAGAGATGGACTAGCGGCTACCGAGCAGTACTTC. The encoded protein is CSARDGLAATEQYF.

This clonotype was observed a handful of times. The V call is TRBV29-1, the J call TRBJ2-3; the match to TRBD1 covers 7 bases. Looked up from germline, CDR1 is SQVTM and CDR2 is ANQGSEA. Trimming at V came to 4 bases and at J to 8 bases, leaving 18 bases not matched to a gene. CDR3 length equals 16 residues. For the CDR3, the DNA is TGCAGCGTTGTCGGGGTCTTTTCAGGGGGTTTAGGTACGCAGTATTTT. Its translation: CSVVGVFSGGLGTQYF.

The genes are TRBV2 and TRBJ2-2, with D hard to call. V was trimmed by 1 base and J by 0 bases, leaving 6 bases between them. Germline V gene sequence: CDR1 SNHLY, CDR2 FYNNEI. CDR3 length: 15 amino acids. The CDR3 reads CASSEGAPNTGELFF. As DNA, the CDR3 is TGTGCCAGCAGTGAAGGTGCACCGAACACCGGGGAGCTGTTTTTT.

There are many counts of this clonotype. The CDR3 DNA reads as TGCAGTGCTAGAGATCAGGAGCCTTGGTACTTC. It specifies CSARDQEPWYF. This chain uses TRBV20-1 with TRBJ2-5, with unresolved D. CDR3 length: 11 amino acids. Germline lookup yields CDR1 DFQATT and CDR2 SNEGSKA (reference sequence). Between the trimmed V and J ends, which lost 0 bases and 13 bases, there was a span of 12 bases.

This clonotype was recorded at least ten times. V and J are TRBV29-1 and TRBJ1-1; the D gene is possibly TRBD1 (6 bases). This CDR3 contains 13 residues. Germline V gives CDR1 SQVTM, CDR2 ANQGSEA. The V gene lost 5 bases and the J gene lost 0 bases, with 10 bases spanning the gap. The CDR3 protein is CSVQGQVNTEAFF. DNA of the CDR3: TGCAGCGTTCAGGGGCAGGTGAACACTGAAGCTTTCTTT.

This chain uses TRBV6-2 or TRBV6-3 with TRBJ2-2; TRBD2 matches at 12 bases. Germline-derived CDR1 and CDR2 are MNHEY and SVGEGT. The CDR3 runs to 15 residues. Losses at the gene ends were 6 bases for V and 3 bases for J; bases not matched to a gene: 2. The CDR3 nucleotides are TGTGCCAGCAGGCGGACTAGCGGGGACACCGGGGAGCTGTTTTTT. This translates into CASRRTSGDTGELFF.

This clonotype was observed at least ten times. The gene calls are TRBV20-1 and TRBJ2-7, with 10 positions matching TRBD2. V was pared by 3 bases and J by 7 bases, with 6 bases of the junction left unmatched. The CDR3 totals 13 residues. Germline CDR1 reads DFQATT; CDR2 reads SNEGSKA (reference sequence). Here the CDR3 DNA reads TGCAGTGCTAGCCTAGCGGGGGTGGGAGAGCAGTACTTC. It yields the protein CSASLAGVGEQYF.

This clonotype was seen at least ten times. CDR3 sequence (DNA): TGTGCCAGCAGCTGGTCGGGCACCTTCTCCTACGAGCAGTACTTC. Translated, it gives CASSWSGTFSYEQYF. The chain carries TRBV5-5 and TRBJ2-7; D is uncertain. Deletions cut 3 bases from V and 0 bases from J, with 13 bases between. Per the germline V gene, CDR1 is SGHKS and CDR2 is YYEKEE (reference sequence). This CDR3 is 15 amino acids long. The variable domain in full, completed from reference TRBV5-5 and TRBJ2-7, reads DAGVTQSPTHLIKTRGQQVTLRCSPISGHKSVSWYQQVLGQGPQFIFQYYEKEERGRGNFPDRFSARQFPNYSSELNVNALLLGDSALYLCASSWSGTFSYEQYFGPGTRLTVT.

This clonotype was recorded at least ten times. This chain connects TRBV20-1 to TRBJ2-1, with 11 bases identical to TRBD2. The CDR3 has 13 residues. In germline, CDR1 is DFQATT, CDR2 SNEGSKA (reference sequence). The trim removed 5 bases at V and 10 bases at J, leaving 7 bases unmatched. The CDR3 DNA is TGCAGTGCTTTCACTAGCGGGAGTCAGGAGCAGTTCTTC. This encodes CSAFTSGSQEQFF.

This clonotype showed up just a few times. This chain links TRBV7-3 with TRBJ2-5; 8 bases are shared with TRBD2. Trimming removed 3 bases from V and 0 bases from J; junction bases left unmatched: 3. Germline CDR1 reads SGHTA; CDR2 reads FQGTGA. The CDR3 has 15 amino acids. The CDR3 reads CASSFPAGDQETQYF. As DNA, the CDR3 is TGTGCCAGCAGCTTCCCAGCGGGGGACCAAGAGACCCAGTACTTC.

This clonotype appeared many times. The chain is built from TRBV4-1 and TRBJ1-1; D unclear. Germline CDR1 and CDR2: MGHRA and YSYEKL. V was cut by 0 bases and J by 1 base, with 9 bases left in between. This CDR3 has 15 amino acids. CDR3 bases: TGCGCCAGCAGCCAAGATTACCACCAGAACACTGAAGCTTTCTTT. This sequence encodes CASSQDYHQNTEAFF.

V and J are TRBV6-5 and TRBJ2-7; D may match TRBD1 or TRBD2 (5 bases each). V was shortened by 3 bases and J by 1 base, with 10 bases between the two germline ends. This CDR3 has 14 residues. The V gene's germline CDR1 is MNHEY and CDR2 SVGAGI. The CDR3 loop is CASSYSDSSYEQYF. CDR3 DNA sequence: TGTGCCAGCAGTTATAGCGACAGTTCCTACGAGCAGTACTTC.

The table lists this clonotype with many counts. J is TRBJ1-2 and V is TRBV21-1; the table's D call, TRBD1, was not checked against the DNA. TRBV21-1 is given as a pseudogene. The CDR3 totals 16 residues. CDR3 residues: CASSNGGRDGYYGYTF. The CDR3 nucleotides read TGTGCCAGCAGCAATGGAGGAAGGGACGGCTACTATGGCTACACCTTC.

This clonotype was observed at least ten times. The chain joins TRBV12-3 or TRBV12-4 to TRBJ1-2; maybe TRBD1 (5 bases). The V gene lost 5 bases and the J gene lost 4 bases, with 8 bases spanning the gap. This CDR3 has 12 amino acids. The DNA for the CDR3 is TGTGCCAGCAGTCCAGGGATCTATGGCTACACCTTC. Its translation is CASSPGIYGYTF.

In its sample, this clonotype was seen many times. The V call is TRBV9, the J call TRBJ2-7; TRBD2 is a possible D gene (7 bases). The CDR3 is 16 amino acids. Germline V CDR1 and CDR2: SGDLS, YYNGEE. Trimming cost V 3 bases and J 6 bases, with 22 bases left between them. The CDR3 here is CASSASAGAWTSEQYF. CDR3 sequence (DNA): TGTGCCAGCAGCGCCTCCGCAGGGGCCTGGACTAGCGAGCAGTACTTC.

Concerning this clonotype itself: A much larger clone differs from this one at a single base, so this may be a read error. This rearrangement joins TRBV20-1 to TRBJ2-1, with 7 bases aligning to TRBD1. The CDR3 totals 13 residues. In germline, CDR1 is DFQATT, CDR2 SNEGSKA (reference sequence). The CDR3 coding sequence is TGCTGTGCTACACGGGACAGCAACAATGAGCAGTTCTTC. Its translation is CCATRDSNNEQFF.

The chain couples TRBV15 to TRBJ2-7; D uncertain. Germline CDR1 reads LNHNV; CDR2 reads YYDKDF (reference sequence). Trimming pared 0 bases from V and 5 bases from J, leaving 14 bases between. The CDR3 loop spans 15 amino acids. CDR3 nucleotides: TGTGCCACCAGCAGAGATGGAAAAGACCTGGACGAGCAGTACTTC. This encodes CATSRDGKDLDEQYF.

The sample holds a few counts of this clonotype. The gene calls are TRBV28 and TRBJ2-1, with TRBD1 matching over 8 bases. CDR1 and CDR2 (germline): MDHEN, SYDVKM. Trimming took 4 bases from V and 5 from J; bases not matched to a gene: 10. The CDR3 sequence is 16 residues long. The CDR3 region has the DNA TGTGCCAGCAGTTCGGAAGAGGGACAGGTCCACAATGAGCAGTTCTTC. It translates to CASSSEEGQVHNEQFF.

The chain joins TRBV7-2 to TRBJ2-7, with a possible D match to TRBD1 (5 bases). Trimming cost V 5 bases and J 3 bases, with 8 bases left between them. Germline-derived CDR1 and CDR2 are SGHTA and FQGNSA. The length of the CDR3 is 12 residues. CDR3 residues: CASSQGDYEQYF. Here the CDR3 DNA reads TGTGCCAGCAGCCAGGGCGACTACGAGCAGTACTTC. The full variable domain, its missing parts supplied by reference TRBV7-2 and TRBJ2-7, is GAGVSQSPSNKVTEKGKDVELRCDPISGHTALYWYRQSLGQGLEFLIYFQGNSAPDKSGLPSDRFSAERTGGSVSTLTIQRTQQEDSAVYLCASSQGDYEQYFGPGTRLTVT.

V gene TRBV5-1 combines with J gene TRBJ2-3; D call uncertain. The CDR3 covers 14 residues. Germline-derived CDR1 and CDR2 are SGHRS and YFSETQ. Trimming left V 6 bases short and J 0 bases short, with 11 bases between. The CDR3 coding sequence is TGCGCCAGCACGCAACAGACTAGCACAGATACGCAGTATTTT. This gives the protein CASTQQTSTDTQYF.

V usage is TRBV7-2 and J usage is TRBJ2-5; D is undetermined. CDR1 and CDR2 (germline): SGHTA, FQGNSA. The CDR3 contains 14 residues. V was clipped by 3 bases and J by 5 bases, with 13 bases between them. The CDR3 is CASSFSRDWETQYF. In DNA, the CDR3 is TGTGCCAGCAGCTTCAGTAGGGATTGGGAGACCCAGTACTTC.

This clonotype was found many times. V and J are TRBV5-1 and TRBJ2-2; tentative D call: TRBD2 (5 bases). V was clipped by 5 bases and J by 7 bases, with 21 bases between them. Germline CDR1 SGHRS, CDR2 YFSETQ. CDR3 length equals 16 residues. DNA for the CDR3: TGCGCCAGCAGTTCTGCCAGCAGGACTGGGGACGGGGAGCTGTTTTTT. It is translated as CASSSASRTGDGELFF.

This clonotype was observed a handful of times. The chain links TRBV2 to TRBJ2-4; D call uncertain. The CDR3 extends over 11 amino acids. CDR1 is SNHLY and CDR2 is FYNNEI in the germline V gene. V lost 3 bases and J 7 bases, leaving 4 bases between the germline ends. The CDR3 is CASSDSNIQYF. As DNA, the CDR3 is TGTGCCAGCAGTGATAGCAACATTCAGTACTTC.